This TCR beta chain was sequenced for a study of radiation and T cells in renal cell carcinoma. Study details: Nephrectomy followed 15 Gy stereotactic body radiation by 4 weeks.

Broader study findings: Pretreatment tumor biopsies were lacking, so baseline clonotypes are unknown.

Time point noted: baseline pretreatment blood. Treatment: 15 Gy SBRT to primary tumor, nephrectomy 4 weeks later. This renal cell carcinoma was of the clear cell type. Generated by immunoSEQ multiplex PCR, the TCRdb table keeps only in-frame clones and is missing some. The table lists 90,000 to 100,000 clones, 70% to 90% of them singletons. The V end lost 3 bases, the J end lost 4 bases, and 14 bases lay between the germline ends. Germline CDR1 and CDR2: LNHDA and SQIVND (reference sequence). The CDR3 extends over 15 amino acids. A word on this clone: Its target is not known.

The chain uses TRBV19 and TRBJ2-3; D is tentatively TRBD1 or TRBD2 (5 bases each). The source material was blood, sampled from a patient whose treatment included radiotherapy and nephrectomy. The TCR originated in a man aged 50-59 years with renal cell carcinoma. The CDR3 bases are TGTGCCAGTAGTATCGGGGCCCCCTACGCAGATACGCAGTATTTT. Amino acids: CASSIGAPYADTQYF.